This TCR beta chain was obtained from a study of OX40 agonist ivuxolimab in advanced cancers. Measured with immunoSEQ multiplex PCR; TCRdb has only the in-frame clones, and not every one. The sample has around 100,000 clones; around 91% are singletons. This clone was recorded once. The DNA is omitted, as the CDR3 cannot be located on it reliably, and the CDR3 follows TCRdb's listing. The CDR3 is 15 amino acids in total, end residues counted. Germline lookup yields CDR1 SGHRS and CDR2 YFSETQ. The sequencing used CD4+ or CD8+ T cells sorted from blood, collected in a trial of the OX40 agonist ivuxolimab. The chain combines TRBV5-1 with TRBJ2-2; the table assigns TRBD1, which was not confirmed against the DNA. This sequence was found in an adult with an advanced solid tumor such as melanoma, head and neck, liver or kidney cancer. The CDR3: CASSLVGQGSGEPFF.